Below, 15 T cell receptor beta chains from the same sample are listed, as sequenced in a study of blood T cell repertoires in COVID-19. Data came from immunoSEQ multiplex PCR; TCRdb stores just in-frame clones and leaves some out. The sample shows approximately 220,000 clones, approximately 87% of them seen only once. Sequenced material: peripheral blood. The receptors were sampled from a man in his sixties who had recovered from COVID-19.

The J gene is TRBJ1-5, the V gene TRBV12-3 or TRBV12-4; D perhaps matches TRBD1 (6 bases). Deletions cut 2 bases from V and 9 bases from J, with 11 bases between. The CDR3 consists of 13 residues. The DNA of the CDR3 is TGTGCCAGCAGTTTAAAGGGGGTCGGGCCCCAGCATTTT. Residues: CASSLKGVGPQHF.

The gene calls are TRBV28 and TRBJ2-7; a possible D gene is TRBD2 (6 bases). Trimming shortened V by 1 base and J by 5 bases, and 21 bases separated the two germline ends. CDR3 size: 17 residues. In germline, CDR1 is MDHEN, CDR2 SYDVKM. As DNA, the CDR3 is TGTGCCAGCAGTTTATACCCCGGACTACCCCCTGGGGACGAGCAGTACTTC. Amino acid sequence: CASSLYPGLPPGDEQYF.

A few counts support this clone. The V and J genes are TRBV11-3 and TRBJ2-2, with D perhaps matching TRBD1 (8 bases). V was shortened by 0 bases and J by 5 bases, with 19 bases between the two germline ends. Germline CDR1 SGHNT, CDR2 YENEEA. CDR3 size: 18 residues. The CDR3 region has the DNA TGTGCCAGCAGCTTAGAACAGGGGGGGACTGTTCGGACCGGGGAGCTGTTTTTT. It is translated as CASSLEQGGTVRTGELFF.

The genes are TRBV6-4 and TRBJ2-1; 10 bases line up with TRBD2. Germline lookup yields CDR1 MRHNA and CDR2 SNTAGT. This CDR3 is 15 amino acids long. Trimming removed 4 bases from V and 12 bases from J; junction bases left unmatched: 12. The CDR3 is CASSVELAGNRVQFF. The CDR3 DNA sequence: TGTGCCAGCAGTGTCGAACTAGCGGGGAATAGGGTGCAGTTCTTC.

The chain is built from TRBV19 and TRBJ1-5; the match to TRBD1 covers 11 bases. Germline V gene lookup returns CDR1 LNHDA and CDR2 SQIVND (reference sequence). This CDR3 spans 17 amino acids. Germline trimming cut 7 bases from V and 2 bases from J; bases unmatched to any gene: 10. CDR3 protein: CASTKVGQGGGNQPQHF. The CDR3 coding sequence is TGTGCCAGTACCAAGGTGGGACAGGGGGGTGGCAATCAGCCCCAGCATTTT.

The chain uses TRBV10-1 and TRBJ1-3, with a tentative D call TRBD1 (5 bases). There are 15 residues in the CDR3. CDR1 and CDR2 from the germline V gene are WNHNN and SYGVQD (reference sequence). V was shortened by 6 bases and J by 0 bases, with 12 bases between the two germline ends. CDR3 loop: CASSDSLHSGNTIYF. The CDR3 DNA is TGCGCCAGCAGCGACAGCCTCCACTCTGGAAACACCATATATTTT.

V and J are TRBV30 and TRBJ2-7; D may be TRBD1 (5 bases). CDR1 is GTSNPN, CDR2 SVGIG, per germline (reference sequence). There are 13 residues in the CDR3. Trimming removed 5 bases from V and 3 bases from J, with 14 bases in between. The CDR3 region is CAWVKGQGYEQYF. The DNA for the CDR3 is TGTGCCTGGGTGAAGGGCCAGGGCTACGAGCAGTACTTC.

This chain uses TRBV10-3 with TRBJ2-1, with a weak D call TRBD1 (6 bases). Germline V lookup: CDR1 ENHRY, CDR2 SYGVKD. This CDR3 is built from 13 residues. Trimming took 7 bases from V and 7 from J, leaving 14 bases between them. As DNA, the CDR3 is TGTGCCATCAAGGCCGCAGGGGTTAATGAGCAGTTCTTC. Encoded protein: CAIKAAGVNEQFF.

This rearrangement joins TRBV11-2 to TRBJ1-5, with D uncertain. Trimming stripped 7 bases from V and 7 bases from J, with 17 bases between. The CDR3 loop spans 14 amino acids. Germline assignment: CDR1 SGHAT and CDR2 FQNNGV. CDR3 sequence (DNA): TGTGCCAGCAATACGGATCCCCAGGTCCAGCCCCAGCATTTT. Translated, it gives CASNTDPQVQPQHF.

The CDR3: CASSTYSGTGNTIYF. CDR3 bases: TGTGCCAGCAGCACGTACTCGGGGACTGGAAACACCATATATTTT. The V and J genes are TRBV7-2 and TRBJ1-3, with D uncertain. V was cut by 5 bases and J by 2 bases, with 13 bases left in between. Germline assignment: CDR1 SGHTA and CDR2 FQGNSA. There are 15 residues in the CDR3.

The chain recombines TRBV28 with TRBJ1-5, with D maybe TRBD1 (5 bases). Trimming left V 3 bases short and J 6 bases short, with 12 bases between. Germline loops: CDR1 MDHEN, CDR2 SYDVKM. The length of the CDR3 is 14 residues. The DNA for the CDR3 is TGTGCCAGCAGTTTGAGTAGCGGGGGTCAGCCCCAGCATTTT. It translates to CASSLSSGGQPQHF.

This rearrangement joins TRBV5-1 to TRBJ2-3; TRBD2 agrees at 8 bases. Trimming at V came to 3 bases and at J to 2 bases, leaving 11 bases not matched to a gene. The germline V gene encodes CDR1 SGHRS and CDR2 YFSETQ. The CDR3 totals 17 residues. The CDR3 is CASSSSLAGRHTDTQYF. The CDR3 nucleotides are TGCGCCAGCAGCTCGTCCTTAGCGGGGAGACACACAGATACGCAGTATTTT.

The chain has TRBV6-2 or TRBV6-3 and TRBJ2-5; TRBD1 agrees at 7 bases. Germline CDR1 and CDR2: MNHEY and SVGEGT. The CDR3 extends over 15 amino acids. V dropped 0 bases and J dropped 5; count of bases not matched to a gene: 6. The CDR3 DNA reads as TGTGCCAGCAGTTACTCCGACAGGGTTGGGGAGACCCAGTACTTC. Translation: CASSYSDRVGETQYF.

This chain connects TRBV12-5 to TRBJ2-1; 13 nucleotides align to TRBD2. CDR1 LGHNT and CDR2 FRNRAP come from the germline V gene. The V segment lost 7 bases and the J segment 4 bases; nucleotides outside the gene matches: 7. The CDR3 length is 16 residues. CDR3 nucleotide sequence: TGTGCTAGTGTCCAGACTAGCGGGGGGAAATACAATGAGCAGTTCTTC. This codes for CASVQTSGGKYNEQFF.

V gene TRBV28 combines with J gene TRBJ1-2; maybe TRBD1 (5 bases). V lost 2 bases and J lost 8, with 12 bases in between. Germline CDR1 reads MDHEN; CDR2 reads SYDVKM. This CDR3 region has 13 residues. As DNA, the CDR3 is TGTGCCAGCAGTTTAGGGGCGGGGGGAGGCTACACCTTC. It encodes CASSLGAGGGYTF.